This passage covers 15 T cell receptor beta chains from one sample sequenced in a study of blood T cells in healthy people across ages. A second about 6 to 12 cycle PCR used barcoded and J-beta primers. Each CDR3 protein gets one entry after TCRdb re-called the 5' RACE reads with MiXCR. This sample has about 570,000 distinct CDR3 sequences, with 25% to 30% found just once. Sequencing input: blood. These receptors were collected from a woman between 65 and 79 years old in good health.

This clonotype has just one count. The chain has TRBV4-2 and TRBJ2-3; 7 nucleotides agree with TRBD1. Germline V CDR1 and CDR2: LGHNA, YNFKEQ. This CDR3 contains 15 residues. Losses at the gene ends were 0 bases for V and 4 bases for J; bases not matched to a gene: 4. The chain's CDR3 is CASSQESQGADTQYF. The DNA of the CDR3 is TGTGCCAGCAGCCAAGAGAGTCAGGGGGCAGATACGCAGTATTTT.

The chain uses TRBV7-2 and TRBJ2-1; D unclear. The CDR3 spans 16 residues. Germline values: CDR1 SGHTA, CDR2 FQGNSA. The V and J ends lost 7 bases and 1 base respectively, with 17 bases between them. The CDR3 coding sequence is TGTGCCAGCATGTGGGGTCTCACAGTATCCTACAATGAGCAGTTCTTC. It specifies CASMWGLTVSYNEQFF.

The chain is built from TRBV7-9 and TRBJ1-2, with D possibly being TRBD1 (5 bases). V lost 3 bases to trimming and J lost 3 bases, with 14 bases between them. This CDR3 region has 15 residues. Per the germline V gene, CDR1 is SEHNR and CDR2 is FQNEAQ (reference sequence). The CDR3 DNA reads as TGTGCCAGCAGCTTGAGAGGGGTTGGGTACTATGGCTACACCTTC. The encoded protein is CASSLRGVGYYGYTF.

To note about this clonotype: A much larger clone sits a single nucleotide away, making a read error possible. The J gene is TRBJ1-5, the V gene TRBV19; tentatively, D is TRBD1 (5 bases). CDR3 length equals 16 residues. Deletions cut 3 bases from V and 7 bases from J, with 19 bases between. Germline V gives CDR1 LNHDA, CDR2 SQIVND (reference sequence). As DNA, the CDR3 is TGTGCCAGTAGTATTAAAGGACACGCCCCGATGCAGCCCCAGCATTTT. It yields the protein CASSIKGHAPMQPQHF.

Of note for this clonotype: The junction does not match germline at one end; this may be a read error. This chain's CDR3 is CVSSLGQIRYNEKLFF. The CDR3 bases are TGTGTCAGCAGCTTAGGACAGATAAGATATAATGAAAAACTGTTTTTT. The chain employs TRBV7-9 and TRBJ1-4; D might be TRBD1 (6 bases). This CDR3 region has 16 residues. Germline lookup yields CDR1 SEHNR and CDR2 FQNEAQ (reference sequence). Full variable domain (outside the CDR3, taken from reference TRBV7-9 and TRBJ1-4): DTGVSQNPRHKITKRGQNVTFRCDPISEHNRLYWYRQTLGQGPEFLTYFQNEAQLEKSRLLSDRFSAERPKGSFSTLEIQRTEQGDSAMYLCVSSLGQIRYNEKLFFGSGTQLSVL.

V and J are TRBV5-1 and TRBJ1-2; 7 bases are a match to TRBD1. Per the germline V gene, CDR1 is SGHRS and CDR2 is YFSETQ. The CDR3 is made up of 13 amino acids. V gave up 4 bases and J gave up 8 bases; unmatched junction bases: 8. The CDR3 reads CASSPPGTVGYTF. The CDR3 DNA sequence: TGCGCCAGCAGCCCGCCCGGGACAGTCGGCTACACCTTC. Variable domain in full (rest from reference TRBV5-1 and TRBJ1-2): KAGVTQTPRYLIKTRGQQVTLSCSPISGHRSVSWYQQTPGQGLQFLFEYFSETQRNKGNFPGRFSGRQFSNSRSEMNVSTLELGDSALYLCASSPPGTVGYTFGSGTRLTVV.

This clonotype showed up just a few times. V and J are TRBV12-5 and TRBJ2-5, with D unclear. The germline V gene has CDR1 LGHNT and CDR2 FRNRAP. The germline V and J ends were trimmed by 1 base and 6 bases, with 12 bases remaining between them. This CDR3 is built from 14 residues. This chain's CDR3 is CASGLDALIKTQYF. DNA of the CDR3: TGTGCTAGTGGTTTGGACGCTTTGATAAAGACCCAGTACTTC.

This clonotype was seen a few times. V and J are TRBV6-5 and TRBJ2-6, with D unclear. CDR1 is MNHEY, CDR2 SVGAGI, per germline. V lost 6 bases and J lost 1, with 10 bases in between. CDR3 size: 15 residues. In nucleotides, the CDR3 is TGTGCCAGCAGGCTAGAGGTTTCTGGGGCCAACGTCCTGACTTTC. Translating it yields CASRLEVSGANVLTF.

The chain uses TRBV18 and TRBJ1-1, with a tentative D call TRBD1 (5 bases). Trimming left V 2 bases short and J 0 bases short, with 10 bases between. Germline V lookup: CDR1 KGHSH, CDR2 LQKENI. This CDR3 spans 15 amino acids. CDR3 sequence reads: CASSPFTGVNTEAFF. CDR3 bases: TGTGCCAGCTCACCATTCACAGGAGTGAACACTGAAGCTTTCTTT.

Comments on this clonotype: The junction shows a germline mismatch at one end, possibly a read error. This sequence joins TRBV20-1 and TRBJ1-4, with D possibly TRBD1 on 6 matching bases. The CDR3 length is 13 residues. Germline CDR1 is DFQATT and CDR2 is SNEGSKA (reference sequence). The CDR3: CSAREQGGENLFF. In DNA, the CDR3 is TGCAGTGCTAGAGAACAGGGAGGAGAAAACCTGTTTTTT.

The chain couples TRBV7-6 to TRBJ2-1; 7 bases are a match to TRBD2. Germline V lookup: CDR1 SGHVS, CDR2 FNYEAQ. V trimming: 5 bases; J trimming: 5 bases; junction bases outside the gene matches: 3. This CDR3 is 13 amino acids long. The CDR3 region has the DNA TGTGCCAGCAGCGTTGGACTAGACAATGAGCAGTTCTTC. Protein sequence: CASSVGLDNEQFF.

This clonotype was seen a handful of times. The rearrangement links TRBV29-1 to TRBJ2-5, with D unresolved. Germline loops: CDR1 SQVTM, CDR2 ANQGSEA. The V end was cut by 3 bases, the J end by 1 base, with 9 bases between. This CDR3 comprises 13 residues. CDR3 in amino acids: CSVELPVQETQYF. Here the CDR3 DNA reads TGCAGCGTTGAGTTGCCTGTCCAAGAGACCCAGTACTTC.

On this clonotype itself: This is likely a read error, given that the CDR3 carries no conserved phenylalanine or tryptophan at its end. CDR3 sequence: CASSVSGGGPKNIQYL. The CDR3 DNA is TGTGCCAGCAGCGTAAGTGGCGGGGGCCCCAAAAACATTCAGTACCTC. The J gene is TRBJ2-4, the V gene TRBV9; D possibly corresponds to TRBD2 (7 bases). CDR1 is SGDLS, CDR2 YYNGEE, per germline. CDR3 size: 16 residues. V was shortened by 1 base and J by 2 bases, with 13 bases between the two germline ends.

This clonotype was counted only a few times. This rearrangement joins TRBV6-6 to TRBJ2-1, with D hard to call. With the DNA end fitting TRBJ2-5 better, the J assignment may be wrong. The CDR3 runs 16 residues. In germline, CDR1 is MNHNY, CDR2 SVGAGI (reference sequence). The chain's CDR3 is CASSSGYPPEQETQYF. The CDR3 DNA sequence: TGTGCCAGCAGCTCGGGCTACCCTCCAGAACAAGAGACCCAGTACTTC.

Of note for this clonotype: One end of the junction is discordant with germline, which a read error may explain. The chain uses TRBV7-2 and TRBJ2-4; D uncertain. The germline V gene encodes CDR1 SGHTA and CDR2 FQGNSA. This CDR3 comprises 15 residues. The CDR3: CASSLSRVAKSIQYF. CDR3 DNA sequence: TGTGCCAGCAGCTTAAGCCGTGTAGCCAAAAGCATTCAGTACTTC.